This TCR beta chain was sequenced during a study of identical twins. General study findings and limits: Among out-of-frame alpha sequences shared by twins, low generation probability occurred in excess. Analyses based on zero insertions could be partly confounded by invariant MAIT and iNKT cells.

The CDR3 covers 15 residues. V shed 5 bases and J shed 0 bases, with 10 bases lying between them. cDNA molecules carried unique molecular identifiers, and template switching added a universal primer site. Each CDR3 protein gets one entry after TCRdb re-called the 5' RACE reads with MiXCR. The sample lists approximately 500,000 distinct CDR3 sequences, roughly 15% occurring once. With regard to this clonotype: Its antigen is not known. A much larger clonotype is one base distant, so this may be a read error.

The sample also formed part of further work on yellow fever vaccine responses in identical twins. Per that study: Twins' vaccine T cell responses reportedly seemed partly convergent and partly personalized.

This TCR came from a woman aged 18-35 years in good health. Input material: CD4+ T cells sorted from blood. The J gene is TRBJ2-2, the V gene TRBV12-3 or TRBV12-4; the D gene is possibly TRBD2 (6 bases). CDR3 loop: CASSPSASNTGELFF. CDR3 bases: TGTGCCAGCAGTCCTAGCGCGTCGAACACCGGGGAGCTGTTTTTT.